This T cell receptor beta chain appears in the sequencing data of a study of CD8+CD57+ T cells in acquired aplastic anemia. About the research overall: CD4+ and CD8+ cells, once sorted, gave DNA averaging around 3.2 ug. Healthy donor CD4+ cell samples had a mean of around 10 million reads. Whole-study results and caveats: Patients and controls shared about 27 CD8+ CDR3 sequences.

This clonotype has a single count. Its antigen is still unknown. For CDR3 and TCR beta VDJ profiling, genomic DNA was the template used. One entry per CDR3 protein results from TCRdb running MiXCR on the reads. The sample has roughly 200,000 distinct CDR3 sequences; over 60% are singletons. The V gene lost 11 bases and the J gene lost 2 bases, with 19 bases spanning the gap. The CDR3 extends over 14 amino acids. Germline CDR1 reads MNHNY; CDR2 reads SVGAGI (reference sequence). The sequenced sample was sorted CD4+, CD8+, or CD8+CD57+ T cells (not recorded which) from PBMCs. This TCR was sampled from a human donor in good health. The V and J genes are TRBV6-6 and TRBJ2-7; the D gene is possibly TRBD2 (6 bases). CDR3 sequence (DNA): TGTGCCGCCGGGGGTCGGGACCCCCCCTACGAGCAGTACTTC. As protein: CAAGGRDPPYEQYF.